Detailed here is one T cell receptor (beta chain). Its cognate antigen is unknown. Each TRB cDNA library was prepared by 5' RACE (with UMI labels). TCRdb re-called the 5' RACE reads and shows each CDR3 protein once, DNA omitted. This repertoire comprises roughly 59,000 distinct CDR3 sequences; its ten largest clones make up 0.55% to 0.75%. These data originate in a study of CXCR3-negative and CXCR3-positive naive CD8 T cells. Study results and limitations: Researchers report that CXCR3-positive naive cells carry more hydrophobic TRB CDR3s than CXCR3-negative naive cells.

Naive CD8+ T cells showed CD45RO-CCR7+CD27+CD95-. The sequenced sample was naive CXCR3+ CD8+ T cells from blood. The sample's subset: CD45RO-CCR7+CD27+CD95- naive CD8+ T cells expressing CXCR3 (TNR3+). The clonotype originates from a human donor in good health. Some clones in this sample may be carry-over from other donors' samples.

This CDR3 is CASSGTGYEQYF. The chain links TRBV5-5 to TRBJ2-7; TCRdb lists TRBD1, though no DNA is available to test this call. Germline V lookup: CDR1 SGHKS, CDR2 YYEKEE (reference sequence). CDR3 length: 12 amino acids. Using reference TRBV5-5 and TRBJ2-7 for the parts outside the CDR3, the full variable domain is DAGVTQSPTHLIKTRGQQVTLRCSPISGHKSVSWYQQVLGQGPQFIFQYYEKEERGRGNFPDRFSARQFPNYSSELNVNALLLGDSALYLCASSGTGYEQYFGPGTRLTVT.